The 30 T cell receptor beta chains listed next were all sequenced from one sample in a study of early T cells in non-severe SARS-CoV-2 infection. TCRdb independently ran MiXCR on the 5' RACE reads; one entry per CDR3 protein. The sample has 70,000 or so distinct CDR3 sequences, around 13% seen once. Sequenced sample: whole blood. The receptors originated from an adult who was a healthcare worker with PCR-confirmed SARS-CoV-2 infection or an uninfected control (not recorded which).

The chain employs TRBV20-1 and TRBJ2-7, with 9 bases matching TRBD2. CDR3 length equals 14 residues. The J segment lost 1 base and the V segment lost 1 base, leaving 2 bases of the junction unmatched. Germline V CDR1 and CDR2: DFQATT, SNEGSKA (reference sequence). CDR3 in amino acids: CSARGGGGSYEQYF. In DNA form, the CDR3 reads TGCAGTGCTAGAGGCGGGGGGGGATCCTACGAGCAGTACTTC.

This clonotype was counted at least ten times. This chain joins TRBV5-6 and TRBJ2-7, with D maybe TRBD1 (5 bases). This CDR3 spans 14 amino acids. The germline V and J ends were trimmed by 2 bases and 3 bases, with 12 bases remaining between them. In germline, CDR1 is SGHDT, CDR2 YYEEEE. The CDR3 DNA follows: TGTGCCAGCAGCTTATTACAGGCGCACTACGAGCAGTACTTC. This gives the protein CASSLLQAHYEQYF.

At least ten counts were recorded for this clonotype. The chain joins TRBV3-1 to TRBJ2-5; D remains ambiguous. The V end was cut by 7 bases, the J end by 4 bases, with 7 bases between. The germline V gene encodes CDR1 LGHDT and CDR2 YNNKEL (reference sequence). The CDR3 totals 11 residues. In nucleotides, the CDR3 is TGTGCCAGCACTCCCGGAGAGACCCAGTACTTC. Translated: CASTPGETQYF.

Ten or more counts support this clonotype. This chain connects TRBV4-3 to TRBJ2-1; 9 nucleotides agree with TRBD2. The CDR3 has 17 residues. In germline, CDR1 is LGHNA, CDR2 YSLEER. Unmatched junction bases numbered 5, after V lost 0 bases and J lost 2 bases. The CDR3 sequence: CASSQDGVAGAYNEQFF. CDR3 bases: TGCGCCAGCAGCCAAGATGGAGTAGCGGGAGCCTACAATGAGCAGTTCTTC.

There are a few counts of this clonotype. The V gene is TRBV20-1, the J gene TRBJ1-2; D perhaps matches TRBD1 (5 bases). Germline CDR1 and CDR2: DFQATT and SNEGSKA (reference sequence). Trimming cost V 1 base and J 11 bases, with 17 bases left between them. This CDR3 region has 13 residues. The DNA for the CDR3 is TGCAGTGCTAGAGGTCCGGTGACAGTCGGTTACACCTTC. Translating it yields CSARGPVTVGYTF.

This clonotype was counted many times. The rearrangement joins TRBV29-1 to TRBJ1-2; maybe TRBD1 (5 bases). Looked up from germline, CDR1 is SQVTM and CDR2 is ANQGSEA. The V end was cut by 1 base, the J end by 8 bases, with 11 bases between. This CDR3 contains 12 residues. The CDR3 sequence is CSVEGERGGYTF. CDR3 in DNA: TGCAGCGTTGAAGGGGAAAGGGGCGGCTACACCTTC.

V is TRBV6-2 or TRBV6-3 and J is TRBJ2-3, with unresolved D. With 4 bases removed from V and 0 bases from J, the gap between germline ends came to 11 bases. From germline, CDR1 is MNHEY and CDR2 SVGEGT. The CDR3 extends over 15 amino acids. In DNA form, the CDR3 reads TGTGCCAGCAGTTTCGGATCCTCGAGCACAGATACGCAGTATTTT. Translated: CASSFGSSSTDTQYF.

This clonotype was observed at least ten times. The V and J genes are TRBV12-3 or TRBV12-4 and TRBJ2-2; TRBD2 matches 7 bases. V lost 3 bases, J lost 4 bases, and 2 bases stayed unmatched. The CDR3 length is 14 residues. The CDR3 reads CASSFAGVTGELFF. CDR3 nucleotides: TGTGCCAGCAGTTTCGCGGGAGTCACCGGGGAGCTGTTTTTT.

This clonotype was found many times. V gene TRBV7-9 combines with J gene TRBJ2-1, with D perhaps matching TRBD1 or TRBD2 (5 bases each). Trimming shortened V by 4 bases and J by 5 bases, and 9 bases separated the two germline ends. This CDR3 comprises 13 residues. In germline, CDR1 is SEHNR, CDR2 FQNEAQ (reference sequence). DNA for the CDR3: TGTGCCAGCAGCTCCCGGGGCCACAATGAGCAGTTCTTC. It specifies CASSSRGHNEQFF.

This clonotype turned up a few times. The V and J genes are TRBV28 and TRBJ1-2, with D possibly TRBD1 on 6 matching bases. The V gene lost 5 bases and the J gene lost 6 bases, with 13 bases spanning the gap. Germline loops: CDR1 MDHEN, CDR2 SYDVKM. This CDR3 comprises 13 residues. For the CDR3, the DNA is TGTGCCAGCAGTCCCGTGGGGGGCCATGGCTACACCTTC. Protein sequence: CASSPVGGHGYTF.

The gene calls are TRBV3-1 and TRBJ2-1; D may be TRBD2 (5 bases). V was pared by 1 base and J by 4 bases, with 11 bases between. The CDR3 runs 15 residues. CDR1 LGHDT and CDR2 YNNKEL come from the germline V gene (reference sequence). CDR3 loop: CASSQVPAAYNEQFF. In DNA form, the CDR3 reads TGTGCCAGCAGCCAAGTTCCAGCGGCGTACAATGAGCAGTTCTTC.

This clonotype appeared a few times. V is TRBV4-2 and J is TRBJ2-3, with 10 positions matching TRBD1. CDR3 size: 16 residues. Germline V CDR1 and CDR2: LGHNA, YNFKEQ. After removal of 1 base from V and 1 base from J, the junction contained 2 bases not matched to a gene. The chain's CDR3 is CASSQVGTGGTDTQYF. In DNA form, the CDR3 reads TGTGCCAGCAGCCAAGTTGGGACAGGGGGCACAGATACGCAGTATTTT.

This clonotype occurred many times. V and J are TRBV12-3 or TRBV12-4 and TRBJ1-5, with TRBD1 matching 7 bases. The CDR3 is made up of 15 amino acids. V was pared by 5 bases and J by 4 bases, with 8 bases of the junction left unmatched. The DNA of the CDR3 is TGTGCCAGCAGTCCTACCACAGGGGCGAATCAGCCCCAGCATTTT. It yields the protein CASSPTTGANQPQHF.

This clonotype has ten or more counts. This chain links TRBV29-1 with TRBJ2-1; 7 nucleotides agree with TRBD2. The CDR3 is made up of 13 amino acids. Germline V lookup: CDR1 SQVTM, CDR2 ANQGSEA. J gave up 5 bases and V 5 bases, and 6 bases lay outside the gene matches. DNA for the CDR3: TGCAGCGTTAGCGGGACTATTAACAATGAGCAGTTCTTC. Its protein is CSVSGTINNEQFF.

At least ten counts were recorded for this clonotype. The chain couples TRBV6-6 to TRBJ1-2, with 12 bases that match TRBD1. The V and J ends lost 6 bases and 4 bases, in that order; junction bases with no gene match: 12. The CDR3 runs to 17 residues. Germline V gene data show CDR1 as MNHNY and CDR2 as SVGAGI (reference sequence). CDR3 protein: CASSSGTGGLSGYGYTF. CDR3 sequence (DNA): TGTGCCAGCAGCTCCGGGACAGGGGGCCTTAGTGGCTATGGCTACACCTTC.

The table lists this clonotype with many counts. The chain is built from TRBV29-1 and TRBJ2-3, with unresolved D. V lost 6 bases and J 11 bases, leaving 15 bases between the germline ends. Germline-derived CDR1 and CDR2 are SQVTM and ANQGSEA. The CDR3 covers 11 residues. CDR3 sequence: CSVADTFGQYF. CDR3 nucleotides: TGCAGCGTCGCTGACACTTTCGGGCAGTATTTT.

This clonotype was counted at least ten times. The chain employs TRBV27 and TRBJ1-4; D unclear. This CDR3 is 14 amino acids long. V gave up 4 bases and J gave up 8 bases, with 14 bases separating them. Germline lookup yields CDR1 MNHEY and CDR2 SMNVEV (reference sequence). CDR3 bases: TGTGCCAGCAGTTCCCCCTTGAAGGACGAAAAACTGTTTTTT. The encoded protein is CASSSPLKDEKLFF.

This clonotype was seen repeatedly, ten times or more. The CDR3 is CSVGLNEQFF. The DNA of the CDR3 is TGCAGTGTCGGACTCAATGAGCAGTTCTTC. The chain is built from TRBV20-1 and TRBJ2-1; a weak D match, TRBD2 (5 bases). Between the trimmed V and J ends, which lost 7 bases and 6 bases, there was a span of 7 bases. The CDR3 has 10 residues. The germline gives CDR1 DFQATT, CDR2 SNEGSKA (reference sequence).

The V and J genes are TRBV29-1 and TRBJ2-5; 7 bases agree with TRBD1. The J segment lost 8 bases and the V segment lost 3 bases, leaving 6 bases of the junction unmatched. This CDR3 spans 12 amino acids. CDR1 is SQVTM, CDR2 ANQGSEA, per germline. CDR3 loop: CSVDMTGSTQYF. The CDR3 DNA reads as TGCAGCGTTGATATGACAGGGAGCACCCAGTACTTC.

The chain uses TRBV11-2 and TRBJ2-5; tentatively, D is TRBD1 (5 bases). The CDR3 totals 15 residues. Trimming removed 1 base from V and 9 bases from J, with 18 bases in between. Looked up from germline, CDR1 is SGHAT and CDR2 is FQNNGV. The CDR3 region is CASSLGLSGPQSQYF. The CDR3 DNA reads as TGTGCCAGCAGCTTAGGACTCTCAGGGCCACAATCCCAGTACTTC.

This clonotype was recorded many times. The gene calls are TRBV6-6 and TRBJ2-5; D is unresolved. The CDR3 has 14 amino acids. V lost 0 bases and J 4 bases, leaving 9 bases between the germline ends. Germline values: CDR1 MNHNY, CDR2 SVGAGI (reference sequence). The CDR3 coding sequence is TGTGCCAGCAGTTACTCGAACCTGGGAGAGACCCAGTACTTC. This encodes CASSYSNLGETQYF.

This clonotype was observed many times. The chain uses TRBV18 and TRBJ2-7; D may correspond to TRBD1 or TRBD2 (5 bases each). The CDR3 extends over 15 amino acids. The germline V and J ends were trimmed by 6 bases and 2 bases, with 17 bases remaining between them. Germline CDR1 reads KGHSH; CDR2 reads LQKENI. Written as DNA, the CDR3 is TGTGCCAGCTCCTACGGGACCGCCAGTACCTACGAGCAGTACTTC. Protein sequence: CASSYGTASTYEQYF. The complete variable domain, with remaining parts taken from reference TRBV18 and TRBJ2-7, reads NAGVMQNPRHLVRRRGQEARLRCSPMKGHSHVYWYRQLPEEGLKFMVYLQKENIIDESGMPKERFSAEFPKEGPSILRIQQVVRGDSAAYFCASSYGTASTYEQYFGPGTRLTVT.

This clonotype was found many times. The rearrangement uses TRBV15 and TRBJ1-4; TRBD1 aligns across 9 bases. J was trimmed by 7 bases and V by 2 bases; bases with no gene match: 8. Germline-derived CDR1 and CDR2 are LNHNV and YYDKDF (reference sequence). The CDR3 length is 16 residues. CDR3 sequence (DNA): TGTGCCACCAGCAGAACCAACAGGGGGCTTTTTGAAAAACTGTTTTTT. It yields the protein CATSRTNRGLFEKLFF.

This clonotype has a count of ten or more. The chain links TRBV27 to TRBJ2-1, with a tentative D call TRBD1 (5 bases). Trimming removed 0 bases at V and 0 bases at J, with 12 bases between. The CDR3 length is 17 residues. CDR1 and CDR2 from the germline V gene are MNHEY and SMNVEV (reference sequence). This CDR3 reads CASSLSETGSSYNEQFF. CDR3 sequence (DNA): TGTGCCAGCAGTTTATCGGAAACAGGAAGCTCCTACAATGAGCAGTTCTTC.

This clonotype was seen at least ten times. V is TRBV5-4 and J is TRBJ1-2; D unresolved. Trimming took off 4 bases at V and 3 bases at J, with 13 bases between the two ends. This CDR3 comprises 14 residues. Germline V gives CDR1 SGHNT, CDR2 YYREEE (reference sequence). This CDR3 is CASSAARTDYGYTF. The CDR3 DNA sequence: TGTGCCAGCAGCGCGGCGCGGACTGACTATGGCTACACCTTC.

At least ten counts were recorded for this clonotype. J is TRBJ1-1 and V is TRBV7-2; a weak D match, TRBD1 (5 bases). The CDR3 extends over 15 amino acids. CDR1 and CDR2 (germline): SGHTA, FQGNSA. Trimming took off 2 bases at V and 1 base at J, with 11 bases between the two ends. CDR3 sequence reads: CASSLRTPGNTEAFF. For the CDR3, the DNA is TGTGCCAGCAGCTTACGGACACCGGGGAACACTGAAGCTTTCTTT.

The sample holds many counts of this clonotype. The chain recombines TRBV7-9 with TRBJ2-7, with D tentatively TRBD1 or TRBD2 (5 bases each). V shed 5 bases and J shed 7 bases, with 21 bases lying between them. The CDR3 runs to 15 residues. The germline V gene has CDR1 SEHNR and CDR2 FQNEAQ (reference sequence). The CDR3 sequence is CASSQNLGFEGEQYF. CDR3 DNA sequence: TGTGCCAGCAGCCAGAACCTGGGGTTCGAGGGGGAGCAGTACTTC.

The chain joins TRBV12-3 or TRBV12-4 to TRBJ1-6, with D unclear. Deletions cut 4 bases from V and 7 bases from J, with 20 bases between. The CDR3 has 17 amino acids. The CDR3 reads CASSSYPGSTRNSPLHF. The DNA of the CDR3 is TGTGCCAGCAGTTCCTATCCCGGTTCCACTAGGAATTCACCCCTCCACTTT.

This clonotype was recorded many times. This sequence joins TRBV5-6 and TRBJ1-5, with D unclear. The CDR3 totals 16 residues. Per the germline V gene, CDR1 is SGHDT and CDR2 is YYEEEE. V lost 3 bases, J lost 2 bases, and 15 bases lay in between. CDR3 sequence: CASSSGPPIGNQPQHF. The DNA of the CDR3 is TGTGCCAGCAGCTCCGGACCGCCTATAGGCAATCAGCCCCAGCATTTT.

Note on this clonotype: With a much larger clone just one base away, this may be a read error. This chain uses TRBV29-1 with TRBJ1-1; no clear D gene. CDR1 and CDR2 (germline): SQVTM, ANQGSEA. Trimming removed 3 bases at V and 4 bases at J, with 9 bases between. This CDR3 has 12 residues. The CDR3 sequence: CSVDIRVTEAFF. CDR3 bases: TGCAGCGTTGATATTAGGGTCACTGAAGCTTTCTTT.